The rows below give T cell receptor beta chains drawn from one sample of a study of T cell responses to AZD1222 COVID-19 vaccine. Clones were sequenced by immunoSEQ multiplex PCR, and TCRdb holds only the in-frame ones, with some missing. The repertoire holds about 84,000 clones, roughly nine tenths seen once, with roughly 1.6% in the top ten. The sample consisted of peripheral blood, taken on day 0 of AZD1222 vaccination. The origin of the receptors is an adult in good health. CDR3s include the opening cysteine and the closing phenylalanine or tryptophan. The D gene is left open where the match is weak. Only part of the rows carry a size: once, few, many, or a class if the clone is expanded.

size: NA; J: TRBJ2-2; D: NA; V: TRBV18; DNA: TGTGCCAGCTCACCACCGAGACAACCGAACACCGGGGAGCTGTTTTTT; CDR3: CASSPPRQPNTGELFF
size: once; J: TRBJ1-3; D: NA; V: TRBV19; DNA: TGTGCCAGTAGTCCCCGGGACCCACTCTCTGGAAACACCATATATTTT; CDR3: CASSPRDPLSGNTIYF
size: NA; J: TRBJ2-3; D: TRBD2; V: TRBV14; DNA: TGTGCCAGCAGCCAAGATAGAGCGGGAGGTGGCACAGATACGCAGTATTTT; CDR3: CASSQDRAGGGTDTQYF
size: NA; J: TRBJ2-6; D: NA; V: TRBV30; DNA: TGTGCCTGGAGTGGGGAGTCTGGGGCCAACGTCCTGACTTTC; CDR3: CAWSGESGANVLTF
size: NA; J: TRBJ2-3; D: TRBD2; V: TRBV5-8; DNA: TGTGCCAGCAGCTTGGGAGTAGCGGGAGGGCCTGACACAGATACGCAGTATTTT; CDR3: CASSLGVAGGPDTDTQYF
size: NA; J: TRBJ2-7; D: NA; V: TRBV30; DNA: TGTGCCTGGAATTATGGGGGGTCTCCCTCCTACGAGCAGTACTTC; CDR3: CAWNYGGSPSYEQYF
size: NA; J: TRBJ1-2; D: TRBD1; V: TRBV2; DNA: TGTGCCCGCACGGGGGCAGGGGGAGGGTATGGCTACACCTTC; CDR3: CARTGAGGGYGYTF
size: NA; J: TRBJ2-7; D: NA; V: TRBV12-5; DNA: TGTGCTAGTCGCAGTCCCGGGGCACTAGCCTACGAGCAGTACTTC; CDR3: CASRSPGALAYEQYF
size: NA; J: TRBJ2-3; D: TRBD2; V: TRBV27; DNA: TGTGCCAGCAGTCCCCAGCGGGAGGGCAGCACAGATACGCAGTATTTT; CDR3: CASSPQREGSTDTQYF
size: few; J: TRBJ1-1; D: NA; V: TRBV7-9; DNA: TGTGCCAGCAGCTTAGCTCAGGGGACTGAAGCTTTCTTT; CDR3: CASSLAQGTEAFF
size: once; J: TRBJ2-3; D: TRBD1; V: TRBV11-3; DNA: TGTGCCAGCAGCCCGGGACAGGGAAGCACAGATACGCAGTATTTT; CDR3: CASSPGQGSTDTQYF
size: NA; J: TRBJ2-1; D: NA; V: TRBV9; DNA: TGTGCCAGCAGCGTAGGGCAGAGCCCCTACAATGAGCAGTTCTTC; CDR3: CASSVGQSPYNEQFF
size: NA; J: TRBJ1-1; D: NA; V: TRBV14; DNA: TGTGCCAGCAGCCAGGGACGGATGAACACTGAAGCTTTCTTT; CDR3: CASSQGRMNTEAFF
size: NA; J: TRBJ1-2; D: NA; V: TRBV2; DNA: TGTGCGGGGGCGCTGGGCTATGGCTACACCTTC; CDR3: CAGALGYGYTF
size: NA; J: TRBJ2-2; D: NA; V: TRBV27; DNA: TGTGCCAGCAGTGGGTACCCCCCCAACGCCGGGGAGCTGTTTTTT; CDR3: CASSGYPPNAGELFF
size: once; J: TRBJ2-1; D: NA; V: TRBV10-3; DNA: TGTGCCATCAGTGATAGGCTTATAAGCTCCTACAATGAGCAGTTCTTC; CDR3: CAISDRLISSYNEQFF
size: NA; J: TRBJ1-3; D: NA; V: TRBV14; DNA: TGTGCCAGCAGCATCGGAGGGGGATCCGGAAACACCATATATTTT; CDR3: CASSIGGGSGNTIYF
size: few; J: TRBJ2-5; D: TRBD2; V: TRBV11-3; DNA: TGTGCCAGCAGCTCGAGCGGGATAGGAGGGGAGACCCAGTACTTC; CDR3: CASSSSGIGGETQYF
size: NA; J: TRBJ2-7; D: NA; V: TRBV6-5; DNA: TGTGCCAGCAGTTATACCCGGGCCTTCTACGAGCAGTACTTC; CDR3: CASSYTRAFYEQYF
size: NA; J: TRBJ2-7; D: NA; V: TRBV2; DNA: TGTGCCAGCAGTGAACCCGACCGTCGTGCCTACGAGCAGTACTTC; CDR3: CASSEPDRRAYEQYF
size: NA; J: TRBJ1-3; D: NA; V: TRBV6-2/TRBV6-3; DNA: TGTGCCAGCAGCCCTATTTCAGCGAAGAGCTCTGGAAACACCATATATTTT; CDR3: CASSPISAKSSGNTIYF
size: NA; J: TRBJ1-1; D: TRBD1; V: TRBV27; DNA: TGTGCCAGCAGTTTACCAGGGGGACAGACTGAAGCTTTCTTT; CDR3: CASSLPGGQTEAFF